Below are 30 T cell receptor beta chains sequenced from a single sample in a study of T-cell memory formation after mild COVID-19. TCRdb redid the calling of the 5' RACE reads with MiXCR, one entry per CDR3 protein. The table shows approximately 150,000 distinct CDR3 sequences, with 15% to 20% occurring only once. The sample consisted of PBMCs or a T cell subset sorted from them (not recorded which). The receptor source for this set is an adult woman who had mild COVID-19 (a few samples of this study predate the infection). Cell type and time point are not known.

The rearrangement links TRBV6-1 to TRBJ1-1, with D possibly matching TRBD1 (5 bases). CDR1 MNHNS and CDR2 SASEGT come from the germline V gene. Trimming cost V 1 base and J 7 bases, with 10 bases left between them. The CDR3 consists of 13 residues. CDR3 in amino acids: CASSEVNRNEAFF. Here the CDR3 DNA reads TGTGCCAGCAGTGAAGTTAACAGGAATGAAGCTTTCTTT.

V and J are TRBV29-1 and TRBJ2-5; D may be TRBD2 (5 bases). V dropped 6 bases and J dropped 1 base, with 18 bases sitting between them. CDR3 length: 15 residues. CDR1 SQVTM and CDR2 ANQGSEA come from the germline V gene. DNA of the CDR3: TGCAGCGTCGGTCGAGGGAGTGCGGGCCAAGAGACCCAGTACTTC. Amino acid sequence: CSVGRGSAGQETQYF.

V gene TRBV6-2 or TRBV6-3 combines with J gene TRBJ2-1; D possibly corresponds to TRBD2 (5 bases). From germline, CDR1 is MNHEY and CDR2 SVGEGT. This CDR3 comprises 15 residues. V lost 4 bases and J 6 bases, leaving 16 bases between the germline ends. The DNA of the CDR3 is TGTGCCAGCAGTTCCCTACTAGGATTGGGCAATGAGCAGTTCTTC. It yields the protein CASSSLLGLGNEQFF.

This clonotype has more than one count but fewer than ten. This chain uses TRBV18 with TRBJ2-5; D uncertain. The ends were cut back, 2 bases at V and 2 bases at J, with 6 bases in the middle. The CDR3 totals 13 residues. From germline, CDR1 is KGHSH and CDR2 LQKENI. The CDR3 here is CASSPGIQETQYF. In DNA form, the CDR3 reads TGTGCCAGCTCACCAGGGATACAAGAGACCCAGTACTTC.

This clonotype was seen a few times. The chain's CDR3 is CASGTQGNYGYTF. The DNA for the CDR3 is TGTGCCAGCGGAACTCAGGGGAACTATGGCTACACCTTC. The chain joins TRBV6-2 or TRBV6-3 to TRBJ1-2; possibly TRBD1 for D (6 bases). Germline V gene sequence: CDR1 MNHEY, CDR2 SVGEGT. The CDR3 consists of 13 residues. With 8 bases removed from V and 2 bases from J, the gap between germline ends came to 12 bases.

The chain combines TRBV12-3 or TRBV12-4 with TRBJ2-5; a weak D match, TRBD2 (6 bases). Between the trimmed V and J ends, which lost 10 bases and 0 bases, there was a span of 24 bases. This CDR3 region has 17 residues. CDR3 DNA: TGTGCCACAGCTGGGCCCGGGAGCCCGGCGAACCAAGAGACCCAGTACTTC. It codes for CATAGPGSPANQETQYF.

This clonotype was counted a few times. This chain uses TRBV5-1 with TRBJ2-2; tentative D call: TRBD1 (5 bases). V was clipped by 4 bases and J by 3 bases, with 13 bases between them. The CDR3 loop spans 15 amino acids. From germline, CDR1 is SGHRS and CDR2 YFSETQ. The CDR3 bases are TGCGCCAGCAGCCCTAGGGGTCCGGACACCGGGGAGCTGTTTTTT. Translated, it gives CASSPRGPDTGELFF.

V usage is TRBV11-3 and J usage is TRBJ2-3; 9 positions agree with TRBD2. The CDR3 consists of 17 residues. Germline V lookup: CDR1 SGHNT, CDR2 YENEEA. Unmatched junction bases numbered 9, after V lost 2 bases and J lost 3 bases. CDR3: CASSLRSGRSSTDTQYF. Here the CDR3 DNA reads TGTGCCAGCAGCTTAAGGAGCGGGAGGTCGTCAACAGATACGCAGTATTTT.

The chain recombines TRBV12-3 or TRBV12-4 with TRBJ2-1, with TRBD2 matching 7 bases. The CDR3 contains 16 residues. The V and J ends lost 6 bases and 2 bases, in that order; junction bases with no gene match: 10. CDR3 DNA sequence: TGTGCCAGCAGCACAGGCTACGGGGGGACCTACAATGAGCAGTTCTTC. Translated, it gives CASSTGYGGTYNEQFF.

This clonotype was detected only a few times. The rearrangement links TRBV2 to TRBJ2-7; 8 bases line up with TRBD1. J lost 2 bases, V lost 7 bases, and 4 bases had no gene match. Germline CDR1 reads SNHLY; CDR2 reads FYNNEI. CDR3 length: 13 residues. CDR3 sequence (DNA): TGTGCCAGCACCCGACAGGGGACCTACGAGCAGTACTTC. Amino acids: CASTRQGTYEQYF.

V usage is TRBV7-9 and J usage is TRBJ2-3; D is perhaps TRBD1 (6 bases). The CDR3 totals 16 residues. The germline V and J ends were trimmed by 6 bases and 2 bases, with 18 bases remaining between them. Germline CDR1 reads SEHNR; CDR2 reads FQNEAQ (reference sequence). The DNA for the CDR3 is TGTGCCAGCAGTGTTCGAGGGGGTTTGACCACAGATACGCAGTATTTT. Its translation: CASSVRGGLTTDTQYF.

This clonotype was detected a few times. The chain joins TRBV20-1 to TRBJ2-3, with 7 bases aligning to TRBD2. Germline V gene data show CDR1 as DFQATT and CDR2 as SNEGSKA (reference sequence). The ends lost 4 bases at V and 3 bases at J; junction bases unmatched: 13. This CDR3 is built from 16 residues. CDR3 sequence reads: CSATFSRDYLTDTQYF. Here the CDR3 DNA reads TGCAGTGCTACCTTCTCCCGGGACTATCTAACAGATACGCAGTATTTT.

Only a few counts were recorded for this clonotype. This chain links TRBV7-2 with TRBJ2-4, with D possibly TRBD2 on 6 matching bases. CDR1 SGHTA and CDR2 FQGNSA come from the germline V gene. This CDR3 is built from 17 residues. V gave up 2 bases and J gave up 5 bases, with 19 bases separating them. CDR3 loop: CASSLFRMGRNQNIQYF. The CDR3 DNA reads as TGTGCCAGCAGCTTATTCAGGATGGGGAGGAACCAAAACATTCAGTACTTC.

The chain employs TRBV23-1 and TRBJ1-5; D may be TRBD1 (5 bases). TRBV23-1 is flagged as an ORF with uncertain function. The CDR3 contains 17 residues. V was clipped by 4 bases and J by 0 bases, with 16 bases between them. CDR3 region: CASSPAPRQNSNQPQHF. For the CDR3, the DNA is TGCGCCAGCAGTCCCGCCCCTCGACAGAATAGCAATCAGCCCCAGCATTTT.

This clonotype appeared a few times. The rearrangement uses TRBV5-1 and TRBJ2-1, with TRBD2 matching over 7 bases. The CDR3 consists of 16 residues. The germline gives CDR1 SGHRS, CDR2 YFSETQ. Unmatched junction bases numbered 4, after V lost 1 base and J lost 0 bases. This CDR3 reads CASSLSSGNSYNEQFF. Written as DNA, the CDR3 is TGCGCCAGCAGCTTGTCTAGCGGAAACTCCTACAATGAGCAGTTCTTC. The whole variable domain, remainder taken from reference TRBV5-1 and TRBJ2-1, is KAGVTQTPRYLIKTRGQQVTLSCSPISGHRSVSWYQQTPGQGLQFLFEYFSETQRNKGNFPGRFSGRQFSNSRSEMNVSTLELGDSALYLCASSLSSGNSYNEQFFGPGTRLTVL.

This clonotype was observed a handful of times. The chain recombines TRBV4-3 with TRBJ2-3; D unresolved. The CDR3 is 14 residues long. The germline V and J ends were trimmed by 0 bases and 5 bases, with 9 bases remaining between them. The germline V gene has CDR1 LGHNA and CDR2 YSLEER. The CDR3, as DNA: TGCGCCAGCAGCCAAGAGTCAGAAGGAGATACGCAGTATTTT. Residues: CASSQESEGDTQYF.

This clonotype was recorded a few times. The chain uses TRBV30 and TRBJ2-1; 10 bases are shared with TRBD2. Germline assignment: CDR1 GTSNPN and CDR2 SVGIG (reference sequence). CDR3 length equals 18 residues. The ends lost 3 bases at V and 9 bases at J; junction bases unmatched: 20. The chain's CDR3 is CAWRPPLTLLAGRTEQFF. CDR3 DNA: TGTGCCTGGAGGCCACCCCTGACCCTACTAGCGGGACGCACTGAGCAGTTCTTC.

The J gene is TRBJ2-7, the V gene TRBV7-3; 8 bases align to TRBD1. Per germline, CDR1 SGHTA and CDR2 FQGTGA. This CDR3 contains 15 residues. The junction had 5 bases not matched to a gene; V was cut back by 1 base and J by 3 bases. The CDR3 loop is CASSLIGTGIYEQYF. The CDR3 coding sequence is TGTGCCAGCAGCTTAATTGGGACAGGAATCTACGAGCAGTACTTC.

This clonotype was seen a handful of times. This sequence joins TRBV7-9 and TRBJ2-7; weak D call: TRBD1 (6 bases). The germline V and J ends were trimmed by 0 bases and 7 bases, with 10 bases remaining between them. CDR1 SEHNR and CDR2 FQNEAQ come from the germline V gene (reference sequence). This CDR3 comprises 13 residues. CDR3 residues: CASSLAGAHEQYF. CDR3 bases: TGTGCCAGCAGCTTAGCGGGGGCGCATGAGCAGTACTTC.

This clonotype was observed a handful of times. V gene TRBV14 combines with J gene TRBJ2-7; 7 bases align to TRBD1. Germline V lookup: CDR1 SGHDN, CDR2 FVKESK. The junction had 9 bases not matched to a gene; V was cut back by 4 bases and J by 3 bases. The CDR3 extends over 15 amino acids. The DNA of the CDR3 is TGTGCCAGCAGCCCGAATTACAGGGGAATCTACGAGCAGTACTTC. Residues: CASSPNYRGIYEQYF.

This clonotype was seen repeatedly, ten times or more. The chain recombines TRBV2 with TRBJ1-5; D remains ambiguous. Germline V gene data show CDR1 as SNHLY and CDR2 as FYNNEI. With 6 bases removed from V and 0 bases from J, the gap between germline ends came to 12 bases. This CDR3 has 15 amino acids. The CDR3 bases are TGTGCCAGCAGCGGTCTTGGGATTAGCAATCAGCCCCAGCATTTT. Its translation is CASSGLGISNQPQHF.

This clonotype occurred a few times. The chain employs TRBV30 and TRBJ2-3, with TRBD2 as a possible D gene (6 bases). Germline CDR1 is GTSNPN and CDR2 is SVGIG (reference sequence). This CDR3 spans 13 amino acids. The V and J ends lost 3 bases and 1 base respectively, with 8 bases between them. In DNA form, the CDR3 reads TGTGCCTGGAGGTCTAGCGGCACAGATACGCAGTATTTT. Its protein is CAWRSSGTDTQYF.

The chain combines TRBV27 with TRBJ2-7; 7 bases fit TRBD1. Trimming cost V 4 bases and J 3 bases; bases outside gene matches: 9. The CDR3 has 15 amino acids. Germline loops: CDR1 MNHEY, CDR2 SMNVEV (reference sequence). CDR3 in amino acids: CASSSPGTAHYEQYF. The CDR3, as DNA: TGTGCCAGCAGTTCCCCCGGGACAGCGCACTACGAGCAGTACTTC.

The rearrangement links TRBV6-5 to TRBJ1-1; maybe TRBD1 (5 bases). Germline V gene sequence: CDR1 MNHEY, CDR2 SVGAGI. CDR3 length: 16 residues. Deletions cut 2 bases from V and 0 bases from J, with 13 bases between. CDR3 nucleotides: TGTGCCAGCAGTTACGGGGGGAGGTACGTGAACACTGAAGCTTTCTTT. Translation: CASSYGGRYVNTEAFF.

This chain uses TRBV21-1 with TRBJ2-7; TRBD1, as called in the table, went unchecked against the DNA. TRBV21-1 is shown as a pseudogene. The CDR3 covers 15 residues. DNA for the CDR3: TGTGCCAGCAGCAAACAGGGACCCCTCTCCTACGAGCAGTACTTC. Its translation: CASSKQGPLSYEQYF.

This clonotype was detected only a few times. The chain couples TRBV20-1 to TRBJ2-1; 13 bases map to TRBD2. Germline V lookup: CDR1 DFQATT, CDR2 SNEGSKA (reference sequence). The CDR3 has 19 residues. Trimming removed 1 base from V and 0 bases from J; junction bases left unmatched: 9. CDR3 protein: CSARVPSTSGRISYNEQFF. The CDR3 bases are TGCAGTGCTAGAGTCCCTTCGACTAGCGGGAGGATCTCCTACAATGAGCAGTTCTTC.

This clonotype has a count of ten or more. The J gene is TRBJ2-3, the V gene TRBV29-1; D is unclear. CDR1 and CDR2 (germline): SQVTM, ANQGSEA. The V and J ends lost 5 bases and 6 bases respectively, with 12 bases between them. This CDR3 spans 12 amino acids. CDR3 in DNA: TGCAGCGTTACACGAGACGTGGATACGCAGTATTTT. As protein: CSVTRDVDTQYF.

There are a few counts of this clonotype. The genes are TRBV4-3 and TRBJ2-1, with TRBD1 identical over 7 bases. Germline assignment: CDR1 LGHNA and CDR2 YSLEER. The length of the CDR3 is 15 residues. V gave up 4 bases and J gave up 5 bases; unmatched junction bases: 8. The CDR3 spells CASSLGTVPNNEQFF. DNA of the CDR3: TGCGCCAGCAGCCTCGGGACAGTTCCTAACAATGAGCAGTTCTTC.

The chain links TRBV10-3 to TRBJ2-2; perhaps TRBD2 as D (6 bases). CDR1 ENHRY and CDR2 SYGVKD come from the germline V gene. V dropped 0 bases and J dropped 6 bases, with 8 bases sitting between them. The CDR3 contains 14 residues. CDR3 amino acids: CAISESEGAGELFF. In nucleotides, the CDR3 is TGTGCCATCAGTGAGTCGGAGGGCGCCGGGGAGCTGTTTTTT.

This clonotype appeared a few times. This chain links TRBV19 with TRBJ1-1, with 7 bases aligning to TRBD1. Losses at the gene ends were 7 bases for V and 1 base for J; bases not matched to a gene: 6. Germline V gene sequence: CDR1 LNHDA, CDR2 SQIVND (reference sequence). This CDR3 has 14 residues. CDR3 nucleotides: TGTGCCAGTACCTCGGACAGGAAGAACACTGAAGCTTTCTTT. Translated: CASTSDRKNTEAFF.